These T cell receptor beta chains were read from a single sample in a study of sequential checkpoint blockade in melanoma. Sequencing was performed with immunoSEQ multiplex PCR; in TCRdb, only in-frame clones are kept and a portion is missing. Found here are under 7,500 clones, roughly a quarter of them singletons; the top ten hold 8.1%. This specimen consisted of tumor tissue (inferred from file names), obtained from a patient given nivolumab and ipilimumab in sequence. Every receptor here comes from a human donor with melanoma. The CDR3 runs from the conserved cysteine through the conserved F or W. A D gene is named only where the DNA matches it firmly. A row's size may be missing; if present it is once, few, many or a size class.

clone size | D gene | J gene | V gene | CDR3 protein | CDR3 DNA
NA | NA | TRBJ2-7 | TRBV5-1 | CASSLGSTAFLGEQYF | TGCGCCAGCAGCTTGGGAAGTACGGCCTTCTTAGGTGAGCAGTACTTC
few | NA | TRBJ1-1 | TRBV10-3 | CAISESQENTEAFF | TGTGCCATCAGTGAGTCGCAGGAGAACACTGAAGCTTTCTTT
NA | NA | TRBJ2-3 | TRBV18 | CASPSITGQTQYF | TGTGCCAGCCCCTCAATTACGGGACAAACGCAGTATTTT
NA | TRBD1 | TRBJ2-7 | TRBV28 | CASSLLWGVGQGSSGYEQYF | TGTGCCAGCAGTTTATTGTGGGGTGTGGGACAGGGCAGTTCCGGCTACGAGCAGTACTTC
medium-sized | TRBD2 | TRBJ2-3 | TRBV11-3 | CASSPRTSGSPDADTQYF | TGTGCCAGCAGCCCCAGGACTAGCGGGAGCCCGGATGCAGATACGCAGTATTTT
NA | NA | TRBJ1-3 | TRBV6-8 | CASTISISGPGNTIYF | TGTGCCAGCACGATAAGCATTTCAGGGCCAGGAAACACCATATATTTT
few | TRBD1 | TRBJ1-1 | TRBV5-1 | CASSSGQPNTEAFF | TGCGCCAGCAGTTCGGGACAGCCGAACACTGAAGCTTTCTTT
few | NA | TRBJ2-6 | TRBV5-1 | CASSLGGGPGANVLTF | TGCGCCAGCAGCTTGGGGGGGGGCCCTGGGGCCAACGTCCTGACTTTC
NA | NA | TRBJ2-6 | TRBV19 | CASSRFSGANVLTF | TGTGCCAGTAGTCGGTTTTCTGGGGCCAACGTCCTGACTTTC
NA | NA | TRBJ1-3 | TRBV4-1 | CASSQASGRGSGNTIYF | TGCGCCAGCAGCCAGGCAAGCGGAAGGGGCTCTGGAAACACCATATATTTT
once | NA | TRBJ2-7 | TRBV19 | CASSSYSPGVYEQYF | TGTGCCAGTAGTAGCTACAGCCCAGGGGTCTACGAGCAGTACTTC
NA | NA | TRBJ2-7 | TRBV7-1 | CASSLENGQEQYF | TGTGCCAGCAGCTTAGAAAACGGACAAGAGCAGTACTTC
NA | TRBD1 | TRBJ2-7 | TRBV5-1 | CASSLRPGQGRDEQYF | TGCGCCAGCAGCTTGAGGCCGGGACAGGGACGGGACGAGCAGTACTTC
NA | TRBD1 | TRBJ1-4 | TRBV5-1 | CASSWRQGHEKLFF | TGCGCCAGCAGCTGGCGACAGGGGCATGAAAAACTGTTTTTT
few | TRBD2 | TRBJ2-2 | TRBV6-8 | CASSSGTSGSFTGELFF | TGTGCCAGCAGTTCCGGGACTAGCGGGAGTTTCACCGGGGAGCTGTTTTTT
many | NA | TRBJ2-3 | TRBV11-3 | CASSPIGSSTDTQYF | TGTGCCAGCAGCCCAATAGGTTCTAGCACAGATACGCAGTATTTT
NA | TRBD1 | TRBJ2-1 | TRBV10-2 | CASSESGTGGFNEQFF | TGCGCCAGCAGTGAGTCGGGAACAGGGGGTTTCAATGAGCAGTTCTTC
few | NA | TRBJ2-1 | TRBV19 | CASMSYNEQFF | TGTGCCAGTATGTCCTACAATGAGCAGTTCTTC
many | NA | TRBJ1-1 | TRBV7-6 | CASSLRNRATEAFF | TGTGCCAGCAGTCTTCGTAACAGGGCAACTGAAGCTTTCTTT
NA | NA | TRBJ2-3 | TRBV5-1 | CASSLVGNTDTQYF | TGCGCCAGCAGCTTGGTGGGAAACACAGATACGCAGTATTTT
NA | TRBD2 | TRBJ2-5 | TRBV5-1 | CASSLVMVAGQETQYF | TGCGCCAGCAGCTTGGTCATGGTAGCGGGACAAGAGACCCAGTACTTC
few | NA | TRBJ2-2 | TRBV11-3 | CASSQSAGGKVNTGELFF | TGTGCCAGCAGCCAGAGCGCAGGGGGGAAAGTTAACACCGGGGAGCTGTTTTTT
few | NA | TRBJ2-4 | TRBV9 | CASSRVAKNIQYF | TGTGCCAGCAGCAGGGTAGCCAAAAACATTCAGTACTTC
NA | TRBD1 | TRBJ1-6 | TRBV11-3 | CASSGGQGENSPLHF | TGTGCCAGCAGCGGGGGACAGGGGGAGAATTCACCCCTCCACTTT
few | TRBD2 | TRBJ2-1 | TRBV28 | CASSSTGTRAYNEQFF | TGTGCCAGCAGTTCAACCGGGACTAGAGCCTACAATGAGCAGTTCTTC
NA | TRBD1 | TRBJ2-1 | TRBV12-5 | CASASSPGQGYNEQFF | TGTGCTAGTGCCTCCTCTCCGGGACAGGGTTACAATGAGCAGTTCTTC
NA | TRBD2 | TRBJ2-7 | TRBV5-1 | CASSSQRAGVTHEQYF | TGCGCCAGCAGCTCGCAAAGAGCGGGAGTCACCCACGAGCAGTACTTC
NA | NA | TRBJ2-5 | TRBV30 | CAWSATGFETQYF | TGTGCCTGGAGCGCCACAGGGTTTGAGACCCAGTACTTC
NA | NA | TRBJ2-2 | TRBV9 | CASSPSITGELFF | TGTGCCAGCAGCCCCTCTATCACCGGGGAGCTGTTTTTT
NA | NA | TRBJ2-2 | TRBV19 | CASTPLREHGELFF | TGTGCCAGTACTCCCCTCAGGGAGCACGGGGAGCTGTTTTTT
medium-sized | NA | TRBJ1-2 | TRBV6-8 | CASSLAGRIGDGYTF | TGTGCCAGCAGTTTGGCAGGGAGGATAGGAGATGGCTACACCTTC
NA | NA | TRBJ1-5 | TRBV11-3 | CASSFLYSNQPQHF | TGTGCCAGCAGCTTTCTTTATAGCAATCAGCCCCAGCATTTT
NA | TRBD1 | TRBJ2-7 | TRBV28 | CASSPIRDRDNYEQYF | TGTGCCAGCAGTCCGATCCGGGACAGGGATAACTACGAGCAGTACTTC
few | NA | TRBJ2-6 | TRBV6-8 | CASSYRVAGRRNSGANVLTF | TGTGCCAGCAGTTACCGGGTTGCGGGACGGCGGAACTCTGGGGCCAACGTCCTGACTTTC
NA | TRBD2 | TRBJ2-7 | TRBV5-1 | CASSPRRGADQRESHEQYF | TGCGCCAGCAGCCCCCGTAGGGGGGCAGACCAGCGGGAGTCCCACGAGCAGTACTTC
NA | NA | TRBJ1-1 | TRBV11-3 | CASSRGGSNTEAFF | TGTGCCAGCAGCCGTGGGGGGTCGAACACTGAAGCTTTCTTT
NA | NA | TRBJ2-7 | TRBV19 | CASSEAGSTYEQYF | TGTGCCAGTAGTGAGGCGGGAAGTACCTACGAGCAGTACTTC
NA | NA | TRBJ2-1 | TRBV15 | CATSDHNRGGSEQFF | TGTGCCACCAGCGATCACAACAGGGGAGGGAGTGAGCAGTTCTTC
NA | NA | TRBJ2-5 | TRBV6-8 | CASSYGSQETQYF | TGTGCCAGCAGTTACGGCAGCCAAGAGACCCAGTACTTC
medium-sized | NA | TRBJ1-2 | TRBV11-3 | CASSQAHTSTRINYGYTF | TGTGCCAGCAGCCAAGCCCACACGTCGACTCGGATAAACTATGGCTACACCTTC
few | TRBD1 | TRBJ1-2 | TRBV6-8 | CASSSEGQGVGYTF | TGTGCCAGCAGTTCGGAGGGACAGGGAGTTGGCTACACCTTC
medium-sized | TRBD2 | TRBJ2-6 | TRBV11-3 | CASSSPRGRGGPGGANVLTF | TGTGCCAGCAGCTCCCCCCGGGGACGGGGGGGTCCCGGCGGGGCCAACGTCCTGACTTTC
many | NA | TRBJ1-1 | TRBV11-3 | CASSLRGEANTEAFF | TGTGCCAGCAGCTTGCGAGGGGAAGCAAACACTGAAGCTTTCTTT
NA | TRBD1 | TRBJ2-7 | TRBV19 | CASSIGQGQLHEQYF | TGTGCCAGTAGTATTGGACAGGGGCAGTTGCACGAGCAGTACTTC
NA | NA | TRBJ2-7 | TRBV30 | CAWSPRIYEQYF | TGTGCCTGGAGTCCGAGAATTTACGAGCAGTACTTC
NA | NA | TRBJ1-2 | TRBV5-1 | CASSRGGVDSPAYGYTF | TGCGCCAGCAGCAGGGGAGGTGTAGACAGCCCGGCCTATGGCTACACCTTC
few | NA | TRBJ1-5 | TRBV28 | CASSLLGLGQPQHF | TGTGCCAGCAGTTTATTAGGGTTGGGACAGCCCCAGCATTTT